A selection of T cell receptor beta chains follows, all from one sample in a study of T cells in localized non-small cell lung cancer. Sequencing used immunoSEQ multiplex PCR; TCRdb keeps in-frame clones, though not all of them. The sample lists fewer than 45,000 clones, over 75% occurring once. The specimen was peripheral blood, collected before any cancer treatment. The receptor source for this set is a male donor at least 60 years old with stage III squamous cell lung carcinoma. Both conserved end residues are part of each CDR3.

J | V | CDR3
TRBJ2-3 | TRBV10-1 | CASSGKRGGRTDTQYF
TRBJ1-3 | TRBV7-8 | CASSPREGLRNTIYF
TRBJ1-1 | TRBV18 | CASLKSTGGDTEAFF
TRBJ2-6 | TRBV5-1 | CASSLRHGSLSSGANVLTF
TRBJ2-7 | TRBV13 | CASSLGSGRDSYEQYF
TRBJ2-2 | TRBV9 | CASSVATFNSGELFF
TRBJ2-2 | TRBV27 | CASRGTSGHTGELFF
TRBJ1-1 | TRBV9 | CASSVTGVNTEAFF
TRBJ1-1 | TRBV5-1 | CASSYAGGLNTEAFF
TRBJ2-1 | TRBV19 | CASRQTSAGYNEQFF
TRBJ2-2 | TRBV19 | CASSIGQLFGELFF
TRBJ2-7 | TRBV6-5 | CASKRDETYEQYF
TRBJ2-1 | TRBV7-7 | CASSLRTGDGVGNEQFF
TRBJ1-2 | TRBV30 | CAWSTGAYGYTF
TRBJ2-7 | TRBV11-2 | CASSLVGHPYEQYF
TRBJ2-1 | TRBV4-1 | CASSQETGYGDEQFF
TRBJ2-3 | TRBV10-3 | CAISFRRGADTQYF
TRBJ2-7 | TRBV6-5 | CASSLGYEQYF
TRBJ2-2 | TRBV2 | CASSPQGAYTGELFF
TRBJ2-2 | TRBV19 | CASKTRQGGAGELFF
TRBJ2-1 | TRBV6-1 | CASSDGRIYNEQFF
TRBJ2-2 | TRBV13 | CASSRTTHFPLPGELFF
TRBJ1-1 | TRBV6-6 | CASNWARGNTEAFF
TRBJ1-1 | TRBV19 | CASSERSSNTEAFF
TRBJ1-5 | TRBV5-1 | CASSLDGMNNQPQHF
TRBJ2-2 | TRBV7-3 | CASSSLDLSNTGELFF
TRBJ2-1 | TRBV9 | CASSVTSGPLQGEQFF
TRBJ1-5 | TRBV5-1 | CASSSGLDGQPQHF
TRBJ1-5 | TRBV30 | CAWSPGIAQPQHF
TRBJ2-1 | TRBV11-1 | CASSLGDSGRAKQNNEQFF
TRBJ1-1 | TRBV5-5 | CASSFNRGNTEAFF
TRBJ2-5 | TRBV5-4 | CASSLGDRAQETQYF
TRBJ1-5 | TRBV6-5 | CASSSAANSNQPQHF
TRBJ2-2 | TRBV30 | CAWTQGGGELFF
TRBJ1-5 | TRBV10-2 | CASSADGFNQPQHF
TRBJ2-5 | TRBV18 | CASSPPSGTETQYF
TRBJ2-2 | TRBV5-1 | CASSLAEDIGELFF